Below, 23 T cell receptor beta chains from the same sample are listed, as sequenced in a study of blood T cell repertoires in COVID-19. Produced via immunoSEQ multiplex PCR; TCRdb's table is partial and in-frame only. Here the sample spans 150,000 to 200,000 clones, roughly 90% being singletons. The sample consisted of PBMCs or T cells enriched from blood (not recorded which). These receptor sequences come from a woman aged 18-30 years who had recovered from COVID-19.

The chain recombines TRBV5-1 with TRBJ2-5; D might be TRBD1 (6 bases). The length of the CDR3 is 14 residues. Between the trimmed V and J ends, which lost 1 base and 5 bases, there was a span of 12 bases. Germline V gives CDR1 SGHRS, CDR2 YFSETQ. The CDR3 sequence is CASSLLSGVETQYF. The CDR3 nucleotides are TGCGCCAGCAGCTTGTTGTCAGGGGTGGAGACCCAGTACTTC.

This clone has a handful of counts. The gene calls are TRBV25-1 and TRBJ1-2, with 11 bases lining up with TRBD1. V dropped 4 bases and J dropped 7; count of bases not matched to a gene: 8. CDR1 is MGHDK, CDR2 SYGVNS, per germline. The CDR3 sequence is 15 residues long. CDR3 residues: CASSGTGGVRSGYTF. The CDR3 nucleotides are TGTGCCAGCAGTGGGACAGGGGGCGTTCGAAGTGGCTACACCTTC.

The chain combines TRBV20-1 with TRBJ1-1; no clear D gene. The germline V gene encodes CDR1 DFQATT and CDR2 SNEGSKA (reference sequence). The V and J ends lost 3 bases and 1 base respectively, with 9 bases between them. The CDR3 is 13 residues long. CDR3 sequence (DNA): TGCAGTGCTAGTCGTATCCCGAACACTGAAGCTTTCTTT. The encoded protein is CSASRIPNTEAFF.

CDR3 nucleotides: TGTGCCAGCAGTGACTTGGTAGGGGGTTACGAGCAGTACTTC. Its translation: CASSDLVGGYEQYF. The rearrangement links TRBV25-1 to TRBJ2-7, with D perhaps matching TRBD1 (6 bases). The germline V gene has CDR1 MGHDK and CDR2 SYGVNS. V dropped 3 bases and J dropped 4 bases, with 13 bases sitting between them. This CDR3 spans 14 amino acids.

A few counts support this clone. The chain recombines TRBV5-4 with TRBJ2-2, with D perhaps TRBD1 (6 bases). Germline V lookup: CDR1 SGHNT, CDR2 YYREEE (reference sequence). Trimming shortened V by 5 bases and J by 2 bases, and 16 bases separated the two germline ends. This CDR3 region has 16 residues. CDR3 sequence: CASSKQGPSNTGELFF. The CDR3 DNA is TGTGCCAGCAGTAAACAGGGCCCTAGTAACACCGGGGAGCTGTTTTTT.

The chain carries TRBV18 and TRBJ2-1, with D tentatively TRBD1 (6 bases). V was cut by 5 bases and J by 6 bases, with 11 bases left in between. Germline CDR1 and CDR2: KGHSH and LQKENI. CDR3 length: 13 residues. In DNA, the CDR3 is TGTGCCAGCTCATCGGACAGAGCCAATGAGCAGTTCTTC. Amino acids: CASSSDRANEQFF.

The chain carries TRBV7-8 and TRBJ2-7; D is undetermined. The germline V gene encodes CDR1 SGHVS and CDR2 FQNEAQ. V lost 6 bases and J 8 bases, leaving 17 bases between the germline ends. CDR3 length: 13 amino acids. The CDR3 sequence: CASSTNEKTKQYF. In nucleotides, the CDR3 is TGTGCCAGCAGTACTAATGAGAAAACGAAGCAGTACTTC.

The genes are TRBV7-6 and TRBJ2-3; TRBD2 agrees at 9 bases. This CDR3 region has 17 residues. The junction had 9 bases not matched to a gene; V was cut back by 5 bases and J by 0 bases. Looked up from germline, CDR1 is SGHVS and CDR2 is FNYEAQ. CDR3 amino acids: CASSVFVREGSTDTQYF. CDR3 nucleotides: TGTGCCAGCAGCGTTTTTGTGCGGGAGGGTAGCACAGATACGCAGTATTTT. The full variable domain, rest sourced from reference TRBV7-6 and TRBJ2-3, is GAGVSQSPRYKVTKRGQDVALRCDPISGHVSLYWYRQALGQGPEFLTYFNYEAQQDKSGLPNDRFSAERPEGSISTLTIQRTEQRDSAMYRCASSVFVREGSTDTQYFGPGTRLTVL.

The genes are TRBV7-2 and TRBJ2-7; a possible D gene is TRBD1 (6 bases). Trimming removed 3 bases from V and 3 bases from J, with 9 bases in between. CDR1 is SGHTA, CDR2 FQGNSA, per germline. The CDR3 sequence is 13 residues long. CDR3 amino acids: CASSFQGRYEQYF. In DNA, the CDR3 is TGTGCCAGCAGCTTCCAGGGGCGCTACGAGCAGTACTTC.

V gene TRBV7-9 combines with J gene TRBJ2-1; TRBD2 matches at 9 bases. CDR1 and CDR2 (germline): SEHNR, FQNEAQ (reference sequence). V lost 1 base to trimming and J lost 8 bases; unmatched junction nucleotides: 9. The CDR3 contains 16 residues. The CDR3 DNA follows: TGTGCCAGCAGCTTAGTCTCGCGGGAGGGTGGGTATGAGCAGTTCTTC. Protein: CASSLVSREGGYEQFF.

This clone appeared a few times. The chain is built from TRBV2 and TRBJ1-2, with D possibly being TRBD1 (5 bases). This CDR3 is 14 amino acids long. Germline V lookup: CDR1 SNHLY, CDR2 FYNNEI. Trimming stripped 7 bases from V and 5 bases from J, with 17 bases between. In nucleotides, the CDR3 is TGTGCCAGCACTCAAACTTCGAAGGGGTATGGCTACACCTTC. Amino acid sequence: CASTQTSKGYGYTF.

The genes are TRBV4-3 and TRBJ2-3; possible D gene TRBD1, 6 bases. The CDR3 loop spans 16 amino acids. Trimming removed 4 bases from V and 0 bases from J, with 14 bases in between. Germline-derived CDR1 and CDR2 are LGHNA and YSLEER. The CDR3 region has the DNA TGCGCCAGCAGCCCCTACAGGGCAGCTAGCACAGATACGCAGTATTTT. Residues: CASSPYRAASTDTQYF.

This rearrangement joins TRBV30 to TRBJ2-2; D is undetermined. This CDR3 contains 15 residues. Deletions cut 0 bases from V and 2 bases from J, with 10 bases between. Germline loops: CDR1 GTSNPN, CDR2 SVGIG (reference sequence). In DNA form, the CDR3 reads TGTGCCTGGAGTGTACTCCCTGCCAACACCGGGGAGCTGTTTTTT. Translating gives CAWSVLPANTGELFF.

The V and J genes are TRBV27 and TRBJ2-2, with D possibly matching TRBD2 (6 bases). Germline V gives CDR1 MNHEY, CDR2 SMNVEV (reference sequence). This CDR3 comprises 17 residues. The germline V and J ends were trimmed by 5 bases and 7 bases, with 23 bases remaining between them. DNA for the CDR3: TGTGCCAGCAGTCTAAACCGGGACCCTGGGGAGGACGGGGAGCTGTTTTTT. Its translation: CASSLNRDPGEDGELFF.

The rearrangement joins TRBV5-4 to TRBJ2-2; 7 bases agree with TRBD2. Germline V lookup: CDR1 SGHNT, CDR2 YYREEE (reference sequence). This CDR3 region has 14 residues. The junction had 7 bases not matched to a gene; V was cut back by 4 bases and J by 7 bases. The CDR3 reads CASSVERDHGELFF. The CDR3, as DNA: TGTGCCAGCAGCGTGGAGCGGGACCACGGGGAGCTGTTTTTT.

The rearrangement links TRBV11-3 to TRBJ1-1; no clear D gene. V was clipped by 5 bases and J by 1 base, with 14 bases between them. This CDR3 comprises 15 residues. Germline lookup yields CDR1 SGHNT and CDR2 YENEEA. Here the CDR3 DNA reads TGTGCCAGCAGCCCCGGAGGAATAGGGAACACTGAAGCTTTCTTT. Translating gives CASSPGGIGNTEAFF.

The CDR3 bases are TGTGCCACCAGCAGATACCAGGGGGCTGCTAACTATGGCTACACCTTC. Translation gives CATSRYQGAANYGYTF. The chain is built from TRBV15 and TRBJ1-2; 8 positions match TRBD1. The germline CDR1 and CDR2 sequences are LNHNV and YYDKDF (reference sequence). Losses at the gene ends were 2 bases for V and 0 bases for J; bases not matched to a gene: 5. The CDR3 runs 16 residues.

This chain connects TRBV28 to TRBJ1-1, with a possible D match to TRBD1 (5 bases). The CDR3 is 13 amino acids. Per the germline V gene, CDR1 is MDHEN and CDR2 is SYDVKM. V lost 6 bases, J lost 1 base, and 9 bases lay in between. CDR3 sequence: CASSGGGNTEAFF. DNA for the CDR3: TGTGCCAGCAGCGGGGGTGGGAACACTGAAGCTTTCTTT. The variable domain in full, with the rest retrieved from reference TRBV28 and TRBJ1-1, is DVKVTQSSRYLVKRTGEKVFLECVQDMDHENMFWYRQDPGLGLRLIYFSYDVKMKEKGDIPEGYSVSREKKERFSLILESASTNQTSMYLCASSGGGNTEAFFGQGTRLTVV.

The chain couples TRBV5-1 to TRBJ2-1, with 10 bases aligning to TRBD1. This CDR3 spans 16 amino acids. Trimming cost V 3 bases and J 10 bases; bases outside gene matches: 13. Germline CDR1 is SGHRS and CDR2 is YFSETQ. The CDR3 loop reads CASSSGQGWSGEEQFF. CDR3 sequence (DNA): TGCGCCAGCAGCTCGGGACAGGGGTGGTCTGGGGAGGAGCAGTTCTTC.

The chain links TRBV5-1 to TRBJ2-7; TRBD1 is a possible D gene (6 bases). From germline, CDR1 is SGHRS and CDR2 YFSETQ. Trimming pared 5 bases from V and 3 bases from J, leaving 15 bases between. The CDR3 consists of 14 residues. In DNA, the CDR3 is TGCGCCAGCAGGAAACAGGGTTTCCTCTACGAGCAGTACTTC. Translation: CASRKQGFLYEQYF.

The chain employs TRBV7-8 and TRBJ1-1; 11 bases align to TRBD1. The V gene's germline CDR1 is SGHVS and CDR2 FQNEAQ. The ends lost 3 bases at V and 4 bases at J; junction bases unmatched: 1. This CDR3 has 14 amino acids. CDR3 sequence: CASSFGTGGTEAFF. The CDR3 DNA reads TGTGCCAGCAGCTTCGGGACAGGGGGCACTGAAGCTTTCTTT.

The chain employs TRBV3-1 (or the pseudogene TRBV3-2) and TRBJ2-3, with 7 nucleotides matching TRBD2. This CDR3 contains 15 residues. CDR1 LGHDT and CDR2 YNNKEL come from the germline V gene (reference sequence). Germline trimming cut 2 bases from V and 4 bases from J; bases unmatched to any gene: 6. CDR3 loop: CASSQTGRGADTQYF. The CDR3 DNA sequence: TGTGCCAGCAGCCAAACTGGTCGGGGGGCAGATACGCAGTATTTT.

The chain carries TRBV5-4 and TRBJ1-6; 7 nucleotides match TRBD1. J was trimmed by 6 bases and V by 2 bases; bases with no gene match: 5. The germline CDR1 and CDR2 sequences are SGHNT and YYREEE (reference sequence). The CDR3 has 15 amino acids. In nucleotides, the CDR3 is TGTGCCAGCAGCTTAGGGGGCCCCAGTAATTCACCCCTCCACTTT. Amino acid sequence: CASSLGGPSNSPLHF.